This TCR beta chain was recovered during a study of blood T cell repertoires in COVID-19. Measured with immunoSEQ multiplex PCR; TCRdb has only the in-frame clones, and not every one. The sample has approximately 110,000 clones, 88% seen once. In germline, CDR1 is MNHEY, CDR2 SMNVEV (reference sequence). The CDR3 is 14 amino acids. Trimming shortened V by 2 bases and J by 4 bases, and 11 bases separated the two germline ends. The chain joins TRBV27 to TRBJ2-5, with D perhaps matching TRBD2 (6 bases). Sequencing used peripheral blood. The sequence came from a woman aged 45-60 years with active or convalescent COVID-19. The CDR3, as DNA: TGTGCCAGCAGTTTAAGAGGAGCGGGAGAGACCCAGTACTTC. Amino acids: CASSLRGAGETQYF.